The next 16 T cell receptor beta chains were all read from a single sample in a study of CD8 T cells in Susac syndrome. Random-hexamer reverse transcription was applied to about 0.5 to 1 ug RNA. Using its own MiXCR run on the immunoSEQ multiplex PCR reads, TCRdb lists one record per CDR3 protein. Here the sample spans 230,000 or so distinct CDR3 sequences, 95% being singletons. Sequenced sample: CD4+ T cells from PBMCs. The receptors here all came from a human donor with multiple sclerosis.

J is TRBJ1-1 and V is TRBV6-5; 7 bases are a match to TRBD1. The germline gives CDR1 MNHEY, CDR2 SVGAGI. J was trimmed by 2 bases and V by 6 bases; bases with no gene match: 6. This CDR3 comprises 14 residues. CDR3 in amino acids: CASRTGTDNTEAFF. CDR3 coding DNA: TGTGCCAGCAGGACCGGGACAGATAACACTGAAGCTTTCTTT.

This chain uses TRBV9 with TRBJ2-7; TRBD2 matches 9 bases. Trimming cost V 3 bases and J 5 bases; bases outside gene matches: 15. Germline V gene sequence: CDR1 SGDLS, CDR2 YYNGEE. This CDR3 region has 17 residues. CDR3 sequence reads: CASSATIPGLASDEQYF. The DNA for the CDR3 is TGTGCCAGCAGCGCAACAATCCCGGGACTAGCTTCTGACGAGCAGTACTTC.

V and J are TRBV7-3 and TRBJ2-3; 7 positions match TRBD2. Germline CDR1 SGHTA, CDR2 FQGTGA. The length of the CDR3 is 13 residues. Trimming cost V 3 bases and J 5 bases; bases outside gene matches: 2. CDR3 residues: CASSFGGGDTQYF. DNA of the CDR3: TGTGCCAGCAGCTTTGGCGGGGGAGATACGCAGTATTTT. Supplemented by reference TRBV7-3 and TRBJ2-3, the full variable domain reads GAGVSQTPSNKVTEKGKYVELRCDPISGHTALYWYRQSLGQGPEFLIYFQGTGAADDSGLPNDRFFAVRPEGSVSTLKIQRTERGDSAVYLCASSFGGGDTQYFGPGTRLTVL.

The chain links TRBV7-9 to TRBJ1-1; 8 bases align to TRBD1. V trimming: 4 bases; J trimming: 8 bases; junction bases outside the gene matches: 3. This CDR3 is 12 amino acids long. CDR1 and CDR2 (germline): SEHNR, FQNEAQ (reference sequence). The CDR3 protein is CASSYGTGEAFF. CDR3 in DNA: TGTGCCAGCAGCTACGGGACAGGAGAAGCTTTCTTT.

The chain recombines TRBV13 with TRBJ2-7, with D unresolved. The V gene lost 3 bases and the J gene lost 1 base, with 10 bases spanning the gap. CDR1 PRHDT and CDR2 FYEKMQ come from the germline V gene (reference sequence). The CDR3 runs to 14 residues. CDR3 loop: CASSFGRISYEQYF. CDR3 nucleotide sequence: TGTGCCAGCAGCTTTGGGCGGATTTCCTACGAGCAGTACTTC.

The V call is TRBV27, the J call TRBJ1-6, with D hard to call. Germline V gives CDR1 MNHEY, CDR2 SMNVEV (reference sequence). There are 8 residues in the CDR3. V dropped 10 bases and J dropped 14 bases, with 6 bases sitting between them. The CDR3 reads CATRALHF. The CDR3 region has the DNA TGTGCCACCCGGGCCCTCCACTTT.

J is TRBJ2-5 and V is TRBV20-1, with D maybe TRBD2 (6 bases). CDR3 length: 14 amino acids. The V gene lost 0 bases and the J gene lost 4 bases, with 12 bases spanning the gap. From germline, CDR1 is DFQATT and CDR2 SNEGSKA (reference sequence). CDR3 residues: CSARDVGRLETQYF. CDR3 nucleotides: TGCAGTGCTAGAGATGTGGGGAGGTTAGAGACCCAGTACTTC.

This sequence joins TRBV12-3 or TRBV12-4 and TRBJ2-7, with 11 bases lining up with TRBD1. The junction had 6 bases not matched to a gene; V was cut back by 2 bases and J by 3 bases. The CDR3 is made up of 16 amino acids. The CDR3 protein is CASSLSPGQGVYEQYF. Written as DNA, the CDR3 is TGTGCCAGCAGTTTATCACCGGGACAGGGGGTCTACGAGCAGTACTTC.

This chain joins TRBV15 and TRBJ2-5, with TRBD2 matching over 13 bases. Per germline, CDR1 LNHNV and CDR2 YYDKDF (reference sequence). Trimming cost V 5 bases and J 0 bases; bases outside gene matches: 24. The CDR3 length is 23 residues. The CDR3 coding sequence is TGTGCCACCAGCGGGCCGATTCAGACTAGCGGGGGGCCTTCAAGCCGTCACCAAGAGACCCAGTACTTC. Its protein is CATSGPIQTSGGPSSRHQETQYF.

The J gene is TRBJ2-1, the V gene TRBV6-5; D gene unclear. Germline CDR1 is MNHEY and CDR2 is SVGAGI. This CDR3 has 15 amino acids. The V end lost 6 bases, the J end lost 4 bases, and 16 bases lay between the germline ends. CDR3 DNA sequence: TGTGCCAGCAGCCCCGTTGATGCCGGTTACAATGAGCAGTTCTTC. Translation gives CASSPVDAGYNEQFF.

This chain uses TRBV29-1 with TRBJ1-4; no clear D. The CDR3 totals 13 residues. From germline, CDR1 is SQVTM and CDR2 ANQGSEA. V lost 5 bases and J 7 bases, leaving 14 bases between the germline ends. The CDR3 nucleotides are TGCAGCGTTCAGTCGAGGACGAGTGAAAAACTGTTTTTT. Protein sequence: CSVQSRTSEKLFF.

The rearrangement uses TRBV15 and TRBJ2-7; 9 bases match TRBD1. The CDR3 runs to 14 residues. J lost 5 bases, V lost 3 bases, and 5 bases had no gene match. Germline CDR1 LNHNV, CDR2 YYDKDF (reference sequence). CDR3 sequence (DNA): TGTGCCACCAGCAGCCGGGACAGGGTGAACGAGCAGTACTTC. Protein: CATSSRDRVNEQYF.

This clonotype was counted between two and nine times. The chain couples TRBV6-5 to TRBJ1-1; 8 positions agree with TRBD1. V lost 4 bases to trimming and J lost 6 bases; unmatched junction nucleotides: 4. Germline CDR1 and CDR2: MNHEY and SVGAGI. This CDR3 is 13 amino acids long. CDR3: CASSSGQGAEAFF. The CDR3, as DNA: TGTGCCAGCAGTTCCGGACAGGGCGCTGAAGCTTTCTTT.

The CDR3 region is CASSVATSGPRETQYF. DNA of the CDR3: TGTGCCAGCAGCGTAGCGACTAGCGGCCCTCGTGAGACCCAGTACTTC. The rearrangement uses TRBV9 and TRBJ2-5; TRBD2 agrees at 9 bases. CDR3 length: 16 residues. Trimming at V came to 0 bases and at J to 5 bases, leaving 8 bases not matched to a gene. Germline CDR1 SGDLS, CDR2 YYNGEE. The variable domain in full, completed from reference TRBV9 and TRBJ2-5, reads DSGVTQTPKHLITATGQRVTLRCSPRSGDLSVYWYQQSLDQGLQFLIQYYNGEERAKGNILERFSAQQFPDLHSELNLSSLELGDSALYFCASSVATSGPRETQYFGPGTRLLVL.

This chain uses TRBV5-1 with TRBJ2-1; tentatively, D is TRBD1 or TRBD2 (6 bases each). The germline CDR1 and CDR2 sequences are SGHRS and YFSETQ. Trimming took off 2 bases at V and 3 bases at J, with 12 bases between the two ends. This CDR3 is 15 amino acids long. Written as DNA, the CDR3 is TGCGCCAGCAGCTTTTACGGGGGCCGCTACAATGAGCAGTTCTTC. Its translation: CASSFYGGRYNEQFF.

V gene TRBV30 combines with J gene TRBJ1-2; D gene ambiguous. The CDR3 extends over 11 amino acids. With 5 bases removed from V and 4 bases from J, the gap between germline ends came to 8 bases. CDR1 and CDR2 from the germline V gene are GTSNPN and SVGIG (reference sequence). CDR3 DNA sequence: TGTGCCTGGGGCAGGTTCTATGGCTACACCTTC. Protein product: CAWGRFYGYTF.